This entry concerns a single T cell receptor (beta chain). Measured with immunoSEQ multiplex PCR; TCRdb has only the in-frame clones, and not every one. This table has tens of thousands of clones, around 79% appearing once. The data derive from a study of radiotherapy plus CTLA-4 blockade in lung cancer. With V trimmed by 1 base and J by 1 base, 7 bases remained unmatched. Per germline, CDR1 SSHAT and CDR2 FNYEAQ (reference sequence). The CDR3 runs to 17 residues. The receptor's source is a human donor with non-small cell lung cancer who had stable disease on radiotherapy plus ipilimumab. The J gene is TRBJ2-3, the V gene TRBV7-7; 8 nucleotides match TRBD1. The sequenced sample was peripheral blood, obtained from a patient treated with radiotherapy plus ipilimumab. The CDR3 is CASSLDAGGGGTDTQYF. CDR3 DNA sequence: TGTGCCAGCAGCTTAGATGCAGGGGGCGGAGGCACAGATACGCAGTATTTT.